The 28 T cell receptor beta chains presented below share a single source sample, sequenced in a study of T cells in localized non-small cell lung cancer. The method was immunoSEQ multiplex PCR; TCRdb's version includes in-frame clones alone and lacks a portion of them. The sample consists of approximately 43,000 clones, approximately 90% of them appearing once. The input for sequencing was peripheral blood, taken before any cancer treatment. The source is a woman aged 18 to 55 with stage III lung adenocarcinoma.

This chain links TRBV7-6 with TRBJ2-1; the D is unclear. The CDR3 runs to 12 residues. V dropped 8 bases and J dropped 10 bases, with 15 bases sitting between them. The germline V gene has CDR1 SGHVS and CDR2 FNYEAQ. The CDR3 loop reads CASSQPLGEQFF. The CDR3 DNA reads as TGTGCCAGCTCCCAACCGCTGGGGGAGCAGTTCTTC.

The genes are TRBV27 and TRBJ1-5; D gene ambiguous. Germline CDR1 reads MNHEY; CDR2 reads SMNVEV (reference sequence). This CDR3 has 14 residues. Trimming shortened V by 3 bases and J by 2 bases, and 8 bases separated the two germline ends. CDR3 in amino acids: CASSFGQGNQPQHF. The CDR3, as DNA: TGTGCCAGCAGTTTCGGGCAGGGCAATCAGCCCCAGCATTTT.

This rearrangement joins TRBV15 to TRBJ1-6; D possibly corresponds to TRBD1 (6 bases). The CDR3 spans 16 residues. The V gene's germline CDR1 is LNHNV and CDR2 YYDKDF (reference sequence). Trimming took off 4 bases at V and 7 bases at J, with 17 bases between the two ends. This chain's CDR3 is CATSTPSWTDNSPLHF. CDR3 nucleotides: TGTGCCACCAGCACCCCTAGCTGGACAGACAATTCACCCCTCCACTTT.

The chain has TRBV9 and TRBJ2-3, with D tentatively TRBD1 (7 bases). The CDR3 spans 15 residues. V was cut by 1 base and J by 4 bases, with 13 bases left in between. Germline V CDR1 and CDR2: SGDLS, YYNGEE. The CDR3 nucleotides read TGTGCCAGCAGCGTAAGACAGGGAGGTTCAGATACGCAGTATTTT. This encodes CASSVRQGGSDTQYF.

In the case of this clone: The same CDR3 can be traced to other DNA sequences in this sample. CDR3 in amino acids: CASSTAVAYEQYF. Here the CDR3 DNA reads TGTGCCAGTAGTACGGCTGTCGCCTACGAGCAGTACTTC. The chain couples TRBV19 to TRBJ2-7, with D unresolved. Germline V gives CDR1 LNHDA, CDR2 SQIVND (reference sequence). V was cut by 4 bases and J by 2 bases, with 9 bases left in between. The CDR3 has 13 residues.

The chain links TRBV11-1 to TRBJ1-1, with unresolved D. The V gene lost 4 bases and the J gene lost 3 bases, with 12 bases spanning the gap. This CDR3 comprises 14 residues. In germline, CDR1 is SGHAT, CDR2 FQDESV (reference sequence). The CDR3 sequence: CASSSKGGDTEAFF. Written as DNA, the CDR3 is TGTGCCAGCAGCTCAAAGGGCGGTGACACTGAAGCTTTCTTT.

In DNA form, the CDR3 reads TGTGCCAGCAGCCCACAGGGGACAACGGGTGAGCAGTTCTTC. Its protein product is CASSPQGTTGEQFF. This sequence joins TRBV7-9 and TRBJ2-1, with 7 bases identical to TRBD1. With 5 bases clipped from V and 9 bases from J, the junction kept 10 bases outside the gene matches. CDR3 length equals 14 residues. CDR1 is SEHNR and CDR2 is FQNEAQ in the germline V gene (reference sequence).

The V call is TRBV6-1, the J call TRBJ1-5; maybe TRBD1 (5 bases). This CDR3 has 15 amino acids. Deletions cut 2 bases from V and 7 bases from J, with 15 bases between. Looked up from germline, CDR1 is MNHNS and CDR2 is SASEGT. The CDR3 DNA reads TGTGCCAGCAGTGAATACCCAGGGCAAGGCCAGCCCCAGCATTTT. Translated, it gives CASSEYPGQGQPQHF.

This clone was detected only once. The chain recombines TRBV6-6 with TRBJ2-7; D unclear. Trimming cost V 5 bases and J 6 bases, with 14 bases left between them. Germline V lookup: CDR1 MNHNY, CDR2 SVGAGI (reference sequence). This CDR3 has 13 amino acids. CDR3 loop: CASSPKTVGEQYF. As DNA, the CDR3 is TGTGCCAGCAGTCCTAAAACGGTTGGCGAGCAGTACTTC.

This clone was observed a single time. The CDR3 region has the DNA TGTGCCAGCAGCTGGCGACAGGGGGCGGTTGAGCTGTTTTTT. Amino acid sequence: CASSWRQGAVELFF. The chain is built from TRBV11-2 and TRBJ2-2; TRBD1 matches at 10 bases. The junction had 7 bases not matched to a gene; V was cut back by 4 bases and J by 11 bases. The CDR3 has 14 residues. CDR1 is SGHAT, CDR2 FQNNGV, per germline.

The chain combines TRBV6-5 with TRBJ2-5; D not certain. Trimming left V 0 bases short and J 4 bases short, with 6 bases between. This CDR3 spans 13 amino acids. From germline, CDR1 is MNHEY and CDR2 SVGAGI. The CDR3 DNA is TGTGCCAGCAGTTACTCTGATGGAGAGACCCAGTACTTC. Translated, it gives CASSYSDGETQYF.

The sample holds one count of this clone. The chain combines TRBV6-5 with TRBJ1-2, with 9 bases aligning to TRBD1. This CDR3 spans 15 amino acids. Germline loops: CDR1 MNHEY, CDR2 SVGAGI. Losses at the gene ends were 6 bases for V and 9 bases for J; bases not matched to a gene: 14. CDR3 sequence (DNA): TGTGCCAGCAGCCCGGGGACAGGGCCAGGTTATAGCTACACCTTC. This sequence encodes CASSPGTGPGYSYTF.

The V gene is TRBV6-4, the J gene TRBJ1-2; a weak D match, TRBD1 (5 bases). The CDR3 is 15 residues long. Trimming stripped 2 bases from V and 4 bases from J, with 14 bases between. Germline CDR1 is MRHNA and CDR2 is SNTAGT. The CDR3: CASSDGTVGPYGYTF. DNA for the CDR3: TGTGCCAGCAGTGACGGGACGGTGGGTCCCTATGGCTACACCTTC.

The rearrangement links TRBV18 to TRBJ1-1; the match to TRBD1 covers 11 bases. This CDR3 comprises 15 residues. Germline values: CDR1 KGHSH, CDR2 LQKENI. V trimming: 4 bases; J trimming: 3 bases; junction bases outside the gene matches: 4. CDR3 sequence (DNA): TGTGCCAGCTCACACCGGGACAGGGGGGACACTGAAGCTTTCTTT. Encoded protein: CASSHRDRGDTEAFF.

This clone was seen more than once but under ten times. This chain links TRBV6-6 with TRBJ1-1; D unclear. CDR1 MNHNY and CDR2 SVGAGI come from the germline V gene (reference sequence). With 5 bases removed from V and 6 bases from J, the gap between germline ends came to 7 bases. This CDR3 is built from 11 residues. The chain's CDR3 is CASSARSEAFF. CDR3 sequence (DNA): TGTGCCAGCAGTGCCAGGTCTGAAGCTTTCTTT.

V gene TRBV5-8 combines with J gene TRBJ2-3; D is ambiguous. The CDR3 contains 11 residues. Germline loops: CDR1 SGHTS, CDR2 YDEGEE. The V end lost 6 bases, the J end lost 5 bases, and 7 bases lay between the germline ends. The CDR3 loop reads CASNLGDTQYF. The CDR3 bases are TGTGCCAGCAACCTTGGAGATACGCAGTATTTT.

The chain carries TRBV7-9 and TRBJ1-5, with D uncertain. V was clipped by 1 base and J by 11 bases, with 9 bases between them. The CDR3 covers 12 residues. Germline V gene lookup returns CDR1 SEHNR and CDR2 FQNEAQ (reference sequence). This CDR3 is CASSLGGWAQHF. Here the CDR3 DNA reads TGTGCCAGCAGCTTAGGCGGATGGGCCCAGCATTTT. Full variable domain (rest looked up from reference TRBV7-9 and TRBJ1-5): DTGVSQNPRHKITKRGQNVTFRCDPISEHNRLYWYRQTLGQGPEFLTYFQNEAQLEKSRLLSDRFSAERPKGSFSTLEIQRTEQGDSAMYLCASSLGGWAQHFGDGTRLSIL.

The V call is TRBV27, the J call TRBJ1-2; TRBD1 aligns across 8 bases. The junction had 15 bases not matched to a gene; V was cut back by 2 bases and J by 1 base. CDR1 and CDR2 (germline): MNHEY, SMNVEV (reference sequence). The CDR3 covers 19 residues. CDR3 in amino acids: CASSLIGSRQGKFNYGYTF. CDR3 coding DNA: TGTGCCAGCAGTTTAATAGGGAGCCGACAGGGGAAGTTTAACTATGGCTACACCTTC.

This chain links TRBV7-9 with TRBJ2-1; no clear D gene. Germline CDR1 is SEHNR and CDR2 is FQNEAQ (reference sequence). With 3 bases removed from V and 5 bases from J, the gap between germline ends came to 14 bases. CDR3 length: 15 amino acids. CDR3 bases: TGTGCCAGCAGCTTCGGTGGGCTACCGAACAATGAGCAGTTCTTC. Its protein is CASSFGGLPNNEQFF.

The rearrangement joins TRBV7-3 to TRBJ2-3; 7 bases fit TRBD1. This CDR3 region has 14 residues. Germline V gene data show CDR1 as SGHTA and CDR2 as FQGTGA. The V gene end was trimmed by 5 bases and the J gene end by 0 bases; junction bases not matched to a gene: 2. CDR3 amino acids: CASSTQGSTDTQYF. Here the CDR3 DNA reads TGTGCCAGCAGCACACAGGGGAGCACAGATACGCAGTATTTT.

The rearrangement joins TRBV6-5 to TRBJ1-4; 9 bases are shared with TRBD1. V gave up 2 bases and J gave up 8 bases; unmatched junction bases: 9. The CDR3 length is 16 residues. CDR1 MNHEY and CDR2 SVGAGI come from the germline V gene. The chain's CDR3 is CASSYGPTGGREKLFF. The CDR3 bases are TGTGCCAGCAGTTACGGTCCGACAGGGGGAAGAGAAAAACTGTTTTTT.

J is TRBJ2-3 and V is TRBV6-1; 13 bases map to TRBD2. The CDR3 spans 15 residues. The V segment lost 6 bases and the J segment 3 bases; nucleotides outside the gene matches: 3. Germline V gives CDR1 MNHNS, CDR2 SASEGT. DNA for the CDR3: TGTGCCAGCAGGGCGGGACTAGCGGGAACAGATACGCAGTATTTT. Translation: CASRAGLAGTDTQYF.

The rearrangement joins TRBV27 to TRBJ1-3; D remains unclear. CDR3 size: 15 residues. Per the germline V gene, CDR1 is MNHEY and CDR2 is SMNVEV (reference sequence). The ends were cut back, 6 bases at V and 0 bases at J, with 12 bases in the middle. CDR3 DNA sequence: TGTGCCAGCAGACCCGGCGGCGACTCTGGAAACACCATATATTTT. Its protein product is CASRPGGDSGNTIYF.

The V call is TRBV19, the J call TRBJ1-1; D is possibly TRBD1 (5 bases). V was pared by 7 bases and J by 3 bases, with 15 bases between. This CDR3 has 14 residues. CDR1 is LNHDA and CDR2 is SQIVND in the germline V gene (reference sequence). The DNA of the CDR3 is TGTGCCAGTACGGTAGGTGGAGGGGACACTGAAGCTTTCTTT. Translation: CASTVGGGDTEAFF.

V usage is TRBV5-1 and J usage is TRBJ2-1; D is perhaps TRBD2 (5 bases). Germline V gene data show CDR1 as SGHRS and CDR2 as YFSETQ. This CDR3 is built from 15 residues. The germline V and J ends were trimmed by 3 bases and 6 bases, with 16 bases remaining between them. The CDR3 protein is CASSSGESQRNEQFF. CDR3 in DNA: TGCGCCAGCAGCTCCGGGGAGTCCCAGCGCAATGAGCAGTTCTTC.

The rearrangement joins TRBV6-6 to TRBJ2-4; D unclear. The length of the CDR3 is 11 residues. Trimming shortened V by 5 bases and J by 9 bases, and 8 bases separated the two germline ends. Germline values: CDR1 MNHNY, CDR2 SVGAGI (reference sequence). For the CDR3, the DNA is TGTGCCAGCAGTCTAGTATCCATTCAGTACTTC. Translation: CASSLVSIQYF.

This chain links TRBV7-2 with TRBJ2-2, with 7 bases matching TRBD1. Germline CDR1 and CDR2: SGHTA and FQGNSA. With V trimmed by 5 bases and J by 6 bases, 12 bases remained unmatched. This CDR3 is built from 16 residues. CDR3 amino acids: CASSPPGTVFSGELFF. In DNA form, the CDR3 reads TGTGCCAGCAGCCCCCCCGGGACAGTCTTTTCCGGGGAGCTGTTTTTT.

This clone was seen once. The chain joins TRBV4-2 to TRBJ2-1, with 8 positions matching TRBD2. CDR1 and CDR2 from the germline V gene are LGHNA and YNFKEQ. V shed 1 base, J shed 8 bases, and the junction held 4 bases outside the gene matches. The CDR3 has 14 amino acids. In DNA form, the CDR3 reads TGTGCCAGCAGCCAAGCGGGGGGGAGGGATGAGCAGTTCTTC. It codes for CASSQAGGRDEQFF.